This T cell receptor (beta chain) was profiled in a study of cytomegalovirus exposure and HLA in healthy donors. Notes on the study in general: About 150 TCR beta chains were listed as cytomegalovirus-associated.

This clone was detected only a few times. Its specificity is not known. Primers included in the PCR were 60 Vbeta and 13 Jbeta primers. TCRdb's copy holds only in-frame clones and misses some; the assay was immunoSEQ multiplex PCR. Altogether 100,000 to 150,000 clones are present, about 10% being singletons, with the ten largest covering just over 4.5%. This CDR3 comprises 12 residues. The germline gives CDR1 ENHRY, CDR2 SYGVKD. V gave up 9 bases and J gave up 14 bases; unmatched junction bases: 7. This TCR was sampled from a woman younger than 30 in good health and CMV-seropositive. The sequenced sample was PBMCs. This chain links TRBV10-3 with TRBJ2-1; 13 positions agree with TRBD2. The CDR3 loop reads CAIGLAGVIKFF. For the CDR3, the DNA is TGTGCCATTGGACTAGCGGGAGTTATAAAGTTCTTC.